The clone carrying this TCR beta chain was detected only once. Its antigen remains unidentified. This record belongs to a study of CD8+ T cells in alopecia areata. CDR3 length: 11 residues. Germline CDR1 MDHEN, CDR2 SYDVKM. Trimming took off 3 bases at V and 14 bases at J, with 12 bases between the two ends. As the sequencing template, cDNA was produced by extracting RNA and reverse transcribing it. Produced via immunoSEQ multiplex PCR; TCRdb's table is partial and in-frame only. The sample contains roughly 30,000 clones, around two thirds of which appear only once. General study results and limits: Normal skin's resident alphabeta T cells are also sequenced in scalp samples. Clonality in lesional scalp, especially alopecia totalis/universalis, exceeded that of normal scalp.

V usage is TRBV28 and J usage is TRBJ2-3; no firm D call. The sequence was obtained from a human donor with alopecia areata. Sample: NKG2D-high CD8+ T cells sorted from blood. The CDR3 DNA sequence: TGTGCCAGCAGTTTCCTCAGCGTGCCGTATTTT. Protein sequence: CASSFLSVPYF.